This T cell receptor beta chain is from a study of radiotherapy plus CTLA-4 blockade in lung cancer. Overall study findings and caveats: Peripheral blood showed expansion of tumor-derived TCR clones after radiotherapy and ipilimumab. Early blood T cell clone dynamics, with interferon-beta, were reported to best predict response.

This CDR3 has 17 amino acids. Germline values: CDR1 SGHAT, CDR2 FQNNGV. The V and J ends lost 4 bases and 4 bases respectively, with 20 bases between them. Produced via immunoSEQ multiplex PCR; TCRdb's table is partial and in-frame only. The sample yields 50,000 to 70,000 clones, roughly four fifths seen once. As for this clone: Antigen specificity is unknown.

The chain uses TRBV11-2 and TRBJ2-1, with D possibly TRBD2 on 7 matching bases. This TCR derives from a human donor with non-small cell lung cancer whose response to radiotherapy plus ipilimumab could not be evaluated. The material was peripheral blood, obtained from a patient treated with radiotherapy plus ipilimumab. In DNA form, the CDR3 reads TGTGCCAGCAGCTCACCTACCAGGGAGGGGGTTTACAATGAGCAGTTCTTC. Protein: CASSSPTREGVYNEQFF. The full variable domain, completed using reference TRBV11-2 and TRBJ2-1, is EAGVAQSPRYKIIEKRQSVAFWCNPISGHATLYWYQQILGQGPKLLIQFQNNGVVDDSQLPKDRFSAERLKGVDSTLKIQPAKLEDSAVYLCASSSPTREGVYNEQFFGPGTRLTVL.